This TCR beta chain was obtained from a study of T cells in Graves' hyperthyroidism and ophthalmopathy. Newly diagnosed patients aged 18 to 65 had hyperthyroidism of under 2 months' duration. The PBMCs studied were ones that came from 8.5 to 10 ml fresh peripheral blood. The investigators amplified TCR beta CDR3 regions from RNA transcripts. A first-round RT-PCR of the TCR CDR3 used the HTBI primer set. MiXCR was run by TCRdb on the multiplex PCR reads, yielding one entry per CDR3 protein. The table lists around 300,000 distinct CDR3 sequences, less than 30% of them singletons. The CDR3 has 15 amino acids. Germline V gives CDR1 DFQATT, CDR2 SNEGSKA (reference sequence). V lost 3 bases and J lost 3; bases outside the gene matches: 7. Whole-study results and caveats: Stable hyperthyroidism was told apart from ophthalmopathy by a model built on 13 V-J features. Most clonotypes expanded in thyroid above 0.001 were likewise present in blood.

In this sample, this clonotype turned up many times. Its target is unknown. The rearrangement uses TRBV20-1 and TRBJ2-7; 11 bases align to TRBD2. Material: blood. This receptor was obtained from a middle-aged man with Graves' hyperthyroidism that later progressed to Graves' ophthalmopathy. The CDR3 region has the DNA TGCAGTGCTAGCCGCCGACTAGCGGGGCACTACGAGCAGTACTTC. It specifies CSASRRLAGHYEQYF.